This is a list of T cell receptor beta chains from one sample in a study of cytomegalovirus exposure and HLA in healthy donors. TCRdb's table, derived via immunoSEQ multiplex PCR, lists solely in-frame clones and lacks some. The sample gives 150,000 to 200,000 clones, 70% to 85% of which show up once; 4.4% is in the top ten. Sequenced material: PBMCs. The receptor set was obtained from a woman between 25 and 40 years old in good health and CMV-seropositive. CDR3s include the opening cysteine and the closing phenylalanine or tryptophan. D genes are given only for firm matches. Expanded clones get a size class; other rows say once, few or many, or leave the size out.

TGCGCCAGCAGTGGGACTAGCGGGGGGAACACCGGGGAGCTGTTTTTT CASSGTSGGNTGELFF TRBV5-1 TRBD2 TRBJ2-2 NA
TGTGCCAGCAGTTCGGGACTAGCGGGAGGGCCTTATTACAATGAGCAGTTCTTC CASSSGLAGGPYYNEQFF TRBV27 TRBD2 TRBJ2-1 few
TGTGCCAGTACACACCGGGACAGCTCTAGCGGGGGCTCTAGCTCCTACAATGAGCAGTTCTTC CASTHRDSSSGGSSSYNEQFF TRBV2 TRBD2 TRBJ2-1 NA
TGTGCCAGCAGCTTGGTTGTCCCGGGACAGTTGTTCAGTGAAGCTTTCTTT CASSLVVPGQLFSEAFF TRBV5-6 TRBD1 TRBJ1-1 NA
TGCGCCAGCAGCGGGTGGGTGAGGTCAACTAATGAAAAACTGTTTTTT CASSGWVRSTNEKLFF TRBV4-1 NA TRBJ1-4 NA
TGTGCCAGCAGCTTAGCCGACAGGGGACGGAATGGCTACACCTTC CASSLADRGRNGYTF TRBV7-2 TRBD1 TRBJ1-2 once
TGTGCCAGCAGTCTGGACAGGCAGCACGAGCAGTACTTC CASSLDRQHEQYF TRBV2 TRBD1 TRBJ2-7 NA
TGTGCCAGCAGCGTAGGGGGGAGGACTGAAGCTTTCTTT CASSVGGRTEAFF TRBV9 NA TRBJ1-1 NA
TGTGCCAGCTCAAGGACAGGGGACGAGCAGTACTTC CASSRTGDEQYF TRBV18 TRBD1 TRBJ2-7 NA
TGTGCCAGCAGCGTAGAAGAGACTATTGGCTACACCTTC CASSVEETIGYTF TRBV9 NA TRBJ1-2 NA
TGTGCCAGCACAGGACAGGGAGTGAGGCAAGAGACCCAGTACTTC CASTGQGVRQETQYF TRBV18 TRBD1 TRBJ2-5 once
TGTGCCAGCAGTTACTCGGACAGGGGCCCCCAAGAGACCCAGTACTTC CASSYSDRGPQETQYF TRBV6-5 TRBD1 TRBJ2-5 NA
TGCGCCAGCAGCCCGGGGGCAGGGGGGCAAGATGAGCAGTTCTTC CASSPGAGGQDEQFF TRBV4-3 NA TRBJ2-1 NA
TGTGCCAGCAGCCCTGGGACAGGGAAGGCGACCCAGTACTTC CASSPGTGKATQYF TRBV9 TRBD1 TRBJ2-5 NA
TGTGCCACCAGCAGAGGACTGATCGGCTACAATGAGCAGTTCTTC CATSRGLIGYNEQFF TRBV15 NA TRBJ2-1 once
TGCGCCAGCAGTCAGCTGGGGGTGGGGGGGAGAGAAGGTTACGAGCAGTACTTC CASSQLGVGGREGYEQYF TRBV4-1 TRBD2 TRBJ2-7 few
TGCAGCGTTGTCTACGCAGGGTCCTTCGAGCAGTACTTC CSVVYAGSFEQYF TRBV29-1 NA TRBJ2-7 NA
TGCGCCAGCAGCTTGGGGGCCGGGGCTAATGAAAAACTGTTTTTT CASSLGAGANEKLFF TRBV5-1 NA TRBJ1-4 NA
TGTGCCAGCAGCCCCCGGTGGAGTGTAGGCATTCAGTACTTC CASSPRWSVGIQYF TRBV5-4 NA TRBJ2-4 NA
TGTGCCTGGAGTGTTGGGGGAGGGGTTGATGAAAAACTGTTTTTT CAWSVGGGVDEKLFF TRBV30 NA TRBJ1-4 NA
TGTGCCAGCAGCGCTATTCGGGGGACAGGGGGTACTGAAGCTTTCTTT CASSAIRGTGGTEAFF TRBV9 TRBD1 TRBJ1-1 NA
TGTGCCAGCTCACCAAAGATCAGGGGCGAGCAGTACTTC CASSPKIRGEQYF TRBV18 NA TRBJ2-7 NA
TGCAGCGCCCTACTAGCGGGGAAATACGAGCAGTACTTC CSALLAGKYEQYF TRBV29-1 TRBD2 TRBJ2-7 few
TGTGCCAGCAGTGTGGCGGGGGCAGGGGGCGAGTTTAACATTCAGTACTTC CASSVAGAGGEFNIQYF TRBV2 NA TRBJ2-4 once
TGTGCCAGTAGTATCCAGTGGGGCTACACCTTC CASSIQWGYTF TRBV19 NA TRBJ1-2 once
TGTGCCAGCATTCTGACAGGGTCCACAGATACGCAGTATTTT CASILTGSTDTQYF TRBV2 TRBD1 TRBJ2-3 few
TGTGCCAGCAGCCTCGGGGGTGGCTACACCTTC CASSLGGGYTF TRBV5-6 NA TRBJ1-2 NA
TGTGCCAGCAGCTTAGCTCATACTAGCGGGGCCCTCTCCTACGAGCAGTACTTC CASSLAHTSGALSYEQYF TRBV7-2 TRBD2 TRBJ2-7 NA
TGCGCCAGCAGCCACGGGACAGGGTTCCTCGCAGCCGGGGAGCTGTTTTTT CASSHGTGFLAAGELFF TRBV5-1 TRBD1 TRBJ2-2 NA
TGTGCCAGCAGTCCGCGGACTAGCAAAGCCGGGGAGCTGTTTTTT CASSPRTSKAGELFF TRBV27 TRBD2 TRBJ2-2 NA
TGTGCCAGTAGTATAGGTACGAGAAGAAACTATGGCTACACCTTC CASSIGTRRNYGYTF TRBV19 NA TRBJ1-2 NA
TGTGCCGCCCAGACAGGGGGCAGGTACTATGGCTACACCTTC CAAQTGGRYYGYTF TRBV30 TRBD1 TRBJ1-2 once
TGTGCCAGCAGCTTGACAGGGGGGGAGCAGTACTTC CASSLTGGEQYF TRBV5-6 TRBD1 TRBJ2-7 NA
TGTGCCACCTCATGGGCAGGCAGGGATGAGCAGTTCTTC CATSWAGRDEQFF TRBV6-1 NA TRBJ2-1 NA
TGTGCCAGCAGCTTGTCTGGGAGCTCCTACGAGCAGTACTTC CASSLSGSSYEQYF TRBV5-4 NA TRBJ2-7 NA
TGCGCCAGCAGCCCGGGGGGAGGCCAAAACAACTATGGCTACACCTTC CASSPGGGQNNYGYTF TRBV4-1 NA TRBJ1-2 once
TGTGCCAGCAGCTCCCGGGACAGGGGGACTGAAGCTTTCTTT CASSSRDRGTEAFF TRBV5-4 TRBD1 TRBJ1-1 few
TGTGCTACCGGACCCACTAGCTCCTACGAGCAGTACTTC CATGPTSSYEQYF TRBV12-5 NA TRBJ2-7 NA
TGTGCCAGCAGCTTGGTGGGGGGTCGCACCGGGGAGCTGTTTTTT CASSLVGGRTGELFF TRBV5-6 NA TRBJ2-2 NA
TGTGCCAGCTCACCAGGCTCTCAGGCCCGTGAAAAACTGTTTTTT CASSPGSQAREKLFF TRBV18 NA TRBJ1-4 NA